The 14 T cell receptor beta chains below were found in one sample sequenced in a study of blood T cell repertoires in COVID-19. Clones were sequenced by immunoSEQ multiplex PCR, and TCRdb holds only the in-frame ones, with some missing. This table holds around 140,000 clones, approximately 86% found once. The material sequenced was peripheral blood. All receptors derive from an older man with acute or convalescent COVID-19.

This clone appeared once. The chain recombines TRBV19 with TRBJ2-1; 7 bases align to TRBD2. V gave up 4 bases and J gave up 10 bases; unmatched junction bases: 4. The CDR3 covers 12 residues. Germline V gene sequence: CDR1 LNHDA, CDR2 SQIVND (reference sequence). CDR3 in amino acids: CASSSHGGEQFF. DNA for the CDR3: TGTGCCAGTAGTAGCCACGGGGGGGAGCAGTTCTTC.

This clone was recorded only once. The chain has TRBV5-6 and TRBJ1-3; maybe TRBD1 (6 bases). V was shortened by 1 base and J by 4 bases, with 9 bases between the two germline ends. This CDR3 is built from 14 residues. The germline gives CDR1 SGHDT, CDR2 YYEEEE. This chain's CDR3 is CASSLQGKGNTIYF. The CDR3 DNA is TGTGCCAGCAGCTTGCAGGGGAAAGGAAACACCATATATTTT.

The rearrangement joins TRBV7-8 to TRBJ2-3; 9 bases are a match to TRBD1. The CDR3 runs to 16 residues. Germline V CDR1 and CDR2: SGHVS, FQNEAQ. V dropped 6 bases and J dropped 3; count of bases not matched to a gene: 10. The CDR3, as DNA: TGTGCCAGCAGTCCAACCGGGACAGGGAAAACAGATACGCAGTATTTT. It codes for CASSPTGTGKTDTQYF.

The CDR3 protein is CASSPGAESYGYTF. The CDR3 bases are TGTGCCAGCAGCCCAGGGGCAGAGTCCTATGGCTACACCTTC. The chain is built from TRBV28 and TRBJ1-2, with D possibly matching TRBD1 (6 bases). V lost 6 bases and J 4 bases, leaving 15 bases between the germline ends. The CDR3 has 14 residues. Germline assignment: CDR1 MDHEN and CDR2 SYDVKM.

The rearrangement links TRBV18 to TRBJ2-7, with 10 bases fitting TRBD2. J was trimmed by 3 bases and V by 3 bases; bases with no gene match: 2. Germline CDR1 KGHSH, CDR2 LQKENI. This CDR3 comprises 14 residues. The CDR3 here is CASSPGTSVYEQYF. The CDR3 coding sequence is TGTGCCAGCTCACCCGGGACTAGCGTCTACGAGCAGTACTTC.

The chain uses TRBV7-9 and TRBJ2-7; 7 bases fit TRBD1. Per the germline V gene, CDR1 is SEHNR and CDR2 is FQNEAQ (reference sequence). The CDR3 has 14 residues. The ends lost 1 base at V and 3 bases at J; junction bases unmatched: 3. CDR3: CASSLEPGGYEQYF. The CDR3, as DNA: TGTGCCAGCAGCTTAGAGCCAGGGGGCTACGAGCAGTACTTC.

J is TRBJ1-6 and V is TRBV6-6; 7 bases match TRBD1. Germline CDR1 reads MNHNY; CDR2 reads SVGAGI (reference sequence). Trimming removed 6 bases from V and 3 bases from J; junction bases left unmatched: 5. This CDR3 region has 15 residues. CDR3 loop: CASRLTGNYNSPLHF. CDR3 bases: TGTGCCAGCAGATTGACAGGGAACTATAATTCACCCCTCCACTTT.

Remarks on this clone: The sample contains more than one DNA sequence encoding this CDR3. The rearrangement joins TRBV3-1 (or the pseudogene TRBV3-2) to TRBJ1-1; no reliable D call. The CDR3 is 12 residues long. The V end lost 4 bases, the J end lost 8 bases, and 11 bases lay between the germline ends. Germline V CDR1 and CDR2: LGHDT, YNNKEL (reference sequence). The DNA for the CDR3 is TGTGCCAGCAGCCTTGGAGGACGGGAAGCTTTCTTT. It codes for CASSLGGREAFF.

This sequence joins TRBV24-1 and TRBJ2-1; 10 nucleotides line up with TRBD1. Germline CDR1 and CDR2: KGHDR and SFDVKD. The CDR3 length is 16 residues. J lost 5 bases, V lost 3 bases, and 6 bases had no gene match. The CDR3 here is CATSDPGQGGHNEQFF. The CDR3 nucleotides read TGTGCCACCAGTGATCCCGGACAGGGGGGACACAATGAGCAGTTCTTC.

The chain uses TRBV5-5 and TRBJ2-3; tentatively, D is TRBD2 (5 bases). This CDR3 spans 15 amino acids. Deletions cut 1 base from V and 7 bases from J, with 16 bases between. Germline V gene lookup returns CDR1 SGHKS and CDR2 YYEKEE (reference sequence). CDR3 DNA: TGTGCCAGCAGCTTGTCCGCGGGCGCAGGATATACGCAGTATTTT. Amino acid sequence: CASSLSAGAGYTQYF. Filled out from reference TRBV5-5 and TRBJ2-3, the complete variable domain reads DAGVTQSPTHLIKTRGQQVTLRCSPISGHKSVSWYQQVLGQGPQFIFQYYEKEERGRGNFPDRFSARQFPNYSSELNVNALLLGDSALYLCASSLSAGAGYTQYFGPGTRLTVL.

This chain's CDR3 is CASTPLDRGNEKLFF. Here the CDR3 DNA reads TGTGCCAGCACCCCCTTAGACAGGGGGAATGAAAAACTGTTTTTT. The rearrangement uses TRBV27 and TRBJ1-4; 9 bases fit TRBD1. There are 15 residues in the CDR3. The V and J ends lost 7 bases and 5 bases, in that order; junction bases with no gene match: 8. Germline values: CDR1 MNHEY, CDR2 SMNVEV (reference sequence).

This sequence joins TRBV18 and TRBJ2-1; 7 bases are shared with TRBD1. The germline V gene has CDR1 KGHSH and CDR2 LQKENI. The V segment lost 9 bases and the J segment 8 bases; nucleotides outside the gene matches: 13. This CDR3 is built from 14 residues. CDR3 bases: TGTGCCAGTTCCCGACAGGGCGTAAGGGATGAGCAGTTCTTC. As protein: CASSRQGVRDEQFF.

This clone was detected only a few times. In DNA, the CDR3 is TGTGCCAGCAGCTCGGGGACTAGCGGGAACTACGAGCAGTACTTC. As protein: CASSSGTSGNYEQYF. The V and J genes are TRBV7-9 and TRBJ2-7; 13 positions match TRBD2. V shed 4 bases and J 3 bases; nucleotides not matched to a gene: 3. Per the germline V gene, CDR1 is SEHNR and CDR2 is FQNEAQ (reference sequence). This CDR3 has 15 amino acids.

The chain combines TRBV7-6 with TRBJ2-2, with 7 nucleotides matching TRBD2. This CDR3 contains 16 residues. CDR1 is SGHVS, CDR2 FNYEAQ, per germline. V lost 2 bases to trimming and J lost 4 bases; unmatched junction nucleotides: 7. Here the CDR3 reads CASSLILRGSTGELFF. As DNA, the CDR3 is TGTGCCAGCAGCTTAATTCTTCGCGGGAGCACCGGGGAGCTGTTTTTT.